The entry below describes one T cell receptor (beta chain). Which antigen it targets is not known. Nothing much larger sits one base from this clone, and base qualities are not available. This sample was taken from a study of cytomegalovirus exposure and HLA in healthy donors listed by TCRdb under 2017. For context, the study as a whole: A later analysis indicated that the roughly 120 validation repertoires were generated on the platform also employed for the roughly 650 repertoires of the first cohort. The study combined high-throughput TCR immunosequencing, statistical association of individual TCRs with disease status, and machine learning to predict cytomegalovirus infection status. Along with the approximately 700-subject first cohort, a separate validation cohort of about 110 different subjects was used. The study aimed to test whether signatures of past pathogen exposure could be identified by cataloging public T cell receptors. The full study reports these points: The study gave a list of 150 to 200 TCR beta chains associated with cytomegalovirus. All 120 or so repertoires were used to score co-occurrence in the validation cohort in a later analysis, because that analysis had no HLA typing for the cohort. The authors suggested that the approach could potentially be extended to other disease states and immunological phenotypes. In a later analysis, TCRs clustered in the first cohort were found to also tend to co-occur in the roughly 130 validation repertoires, with about 94% of cluster scores above 0. Most TCR sequences were seen in very few donors, while some public TCRs were found in many individuals. A few of the identified cytomegalovirus-associated TCR beta chains were confirmed in vitro to be specific for cytomegalovirus antigens. The classifier was reported to diagnose cytomegalovirus status with high specificity and sensitivity in both the original and validation cohorts.

The donors belonged to the validation cohort of about 130 subjects, which was separate from the approximately 660-subject first cohort. The library was obtained by the immunoSEQ multiplex PCR assay. In the authors' own workflow: A statistical classification framework was built to diagnose cytomegalovirus status from the catalog of TCR beta chain sequences. The clones in this table, taken by TCRdb from immuneACCESS, are in-frame only. Not every clone is retained; where verified, under half of the shortfall comes from an unresolved V gene, and the cause of the rest is unknown. The DNA gave D and trimming, while V, J and clone size come from that table. Recorded for this sample are about 160,000 clones; 88% of them occurred a single time. The ten largest make up almost 3% of the sample. CDR3 length: 12 amino acids, cysteine to phenylalanine. Solely the CDR3 DNA is kept, with 36 bases framed from the first base. The germline V gene (reference sequence) yields MNHEY for CDR1 and SMNVEV for CDR2. Trimming removed 3 bases from V and 11 bases from J, leaving 13 bases between the germline ends.

The chain joins TRBV27 to TRBJ1-1, with the D gene not clear enough to name. The TCR was taken from a man aged 18 to 29 in good health and CMV-seronegative. The sample taken for sequencing was PBMCs. The sequenced DNA: TGTGCCAGCAGTTTTATCGGCGGAGATGCTTTCTTT. Protein translation: CASSFIGGDAFF.